The clone carrying this T cell receptor beta chain occurred a few times. What it binds is unknown. The TCRbeta library was prepared with unique molecular identifiers. Using its own MiXCR run on the PCR reads, TCRdb lists one record per CDR3 protein. The table has approximately 170,000 distinct CDR3 sequences, more than 9.5% seen once. The entry originates in a study of T-cell reconstitution after alpha-beta-depleted transplantation in children. Study findings and constraints: A year post-transplant, T-cell counts and diversity derived mostly from newly produced T cells. Surviving recipient T cells and thymic progenitors underlay high day-60 TCRbeta diversity in some patients.

Germline loops: CDR1 SEHNR, CDR2 FQNEAQ (reference sequence). V was shortened by 4 bases and J by 0 bases, with 11 bases between the two germline ends. This CDR3 has 15 residues. This TCR came from a boy aged 2 to 9 with acute myeloid leukemia, due to receive a stem cell transplant. The specimen was PBMCs, collected before TCRalphabeta/CD19-depleted stem cell transplant. The chain combines TRBV7-9 with TRBJ2-3; D is uncertain. CDR3 sequence (DNA): TGTGCCAGCAGCTCGGACGGTATTAGCACAGATACGCAGTATTTT. It codes for CASSSDGISTDTQYF.